Listed below are T cell receptor beta chains from one sample, sequenced in a study of T cell responses to AZD1222 COVID-19 vaccine. Method: immunoSEQ multiplex PCR; TCRdb's copy keeps in-frame clones and lacks some. The sample shows 65,000 to 100,000 clones, roughly 86% of them seen only once. This specimen consisted of peripheral blood, obtained 28 days after the second AZD1222 dose. These receptors all come from an adult who received the AZD1222 COVID-19 vaccine. The CDR3 runs from the conserved cysteine through the conserved F or W. The D gene is left open where the match is weak. Size values are once, few and many counts, or a class for expanded clones, and some rows have none.

clone_size d_call j_call v_call cdr3_nt cdr3_aa
- TRBD1 TRBJ1-1 TRBV13 TGTGCCAGCAGCTCCCAGACAGGGTCGACTGAAGCTTTCTTT CASSSQTGSTEAFF
- - TRBJ1-1 TRBV6-1 TGTGCCAGCAGTGAAGGGGCCGAACACAATGCTTTCTTT CASSEGAEHNAFF
once - TRBJ1-1 TRBV29-1 TGCAGCGTCGTGGCTTTTGAAGCTTTCTTT CSVVAFEAFF
- TRBD1 TRBJ2-7 TRBV23-1 TGCCCCAGCCCTCGACCCTGTTCGGGACAGGCTTTGGGCTACTACGAGCAGTACTTC CPSPRPCSGQALGYYEQYF
- - TRBJ1-4 TRBV9 TGTGCCAGCAGCGTAGGTCCGATTAATGAAAAACTGTTTTTT CASSVGPINEKLFF
- - TRBJ2-7 TRBV28 TGTGCCAGCAGTTTTATAGGGGCGACATACGAGCAGTACTTC CASSFIGATYEQYF
few - TRBJ2-3 TRBV6-2/TRBV6-3 TGTGCCAGCAGCCGGACCCAGATCACAGATACGCAGTATTTT CASSRTQITDTQYF
- TRBD1 TRBJ2-5 TRBV13 TGTGCCAGCAGCTTAGGCCAATCCGGGACAGGTAAACGAGAGACCCAGTACTTC CASSLGQSGTGKRETQYF
- - TRBJ1-1 TRBV28 TGTGCCAGCAGTTTATTGGGGGGGCGGGCTGAAGCTTTCTTT CASSLLGGRAEAFF
- - TRBJ1-3 TRBV30 TGTGCCTGGAGTATCGGACCGAGCTCTGGAAACACCATATATTTT CAWSIGPSSGNTIYF
medium-sized - TRBJ1-1 TRBV6-4 TGTGCCAGCAGTGCGGACGGAAACACTGAAGCTTTCTTT CASSADGNTEAFF
- - TRBJ2-7 TRBV4-3 TGCGCCAGCAGCCCGGGGGGCTGGGGATACGAGCAGTACTTC CASSPGGWGYEQYF
- TRBD1 TRBJ2-7 TRBV11-2 TGTGCCAGCAGACACCTAGGGGGCTCCGAGCAGTACTTC CASRHLGGSEQYF
- - TRBJ2-7 TRBV11-2 TGTGCCAGCAGCTTATCTAGCAGGTCCTACGAGCAGTACTTC CASSLSSRSYEQYF
- - TRBJ2-1 TRBV29-1 TGCAGCGTTGAAGATAACAATGAGCAGTTCTTC CSVEDNNEQFF
few - TRBJ1-1 TRBV27 TGTGCCAGCAGTTCCCGGACTCAAGCTTTCTTT CASSSRTQAFF
- - TRBJ1-1 TRBV30 TGTGCCTGGAGTGTACAAGCGGGCACTGAAGCTTTCTTT CAWSVQAGTEAFF